This section outlines one T cell receptor beta chain sequence together with its context. Its antigen is undetermined. V trimming: 0 bases; J trimming: 1 base; junction bases outside the gene matches: 1. The CDR3 sequence is 15 residues long. Germline values: CDR1 SGHTA, CDR2 FQGTGA. This specimen belongs to a study of cytomegalovirus exposure and HLA in healthy donors. Study-level background: HLA-typed donors were the source of some 80 million unique TCRs, which an early data release held.

Study-level points and caveats: The majority of TCR sequences were rare, yet some public TCRs appeared in many donors. CMV serostatus stood as the only immune exposure information on hand.

Both 60 Vbeta primers and 13 Jbeta primers went into the PCR. Generated by immunoSEQ multiplex PCR, the TCRdb table keeps only in-frame clones and is missing some. The sample consists of about 120,000 clones, around 81% of them appearing once. The V and J genes are TRBV7-3 and TRBJ2-5, with 8 bases matching TRBD2. The sample was PBMCs. The sequence came from a female donor in good health and CMV-seronegative. The DNA for the CDR3 is TGTGCCAGCAGCTTAACTAGCGGGGCCCAAGAGACCCAGTACTTC. This translates into CASSLTSGAQETQYF.